The 5 T cell receptor beta chains below all came from one sample that was sequenced in a study of Graves' ophthalmopathy and Graves' hyperthyroidism. Transcripts of RNA were the source for amplifying TCR beta CDR3 regions. First-round RT-PCR used HTBI primers; second-round multiplex PCR followed. Each CDR3 protein is one row after TCRdb ran MiXCR on the multiplex PCR reads. Of hundreds of thousands of distinct CDR3 sequences listed, roughly 41% are singletons. Source material: peripheral blood. These receptor sequences come from an adult man with Graves' ophthalmopathy.

For this clonotype: A clone one base away is much larger, so this may be a read error. This chain links TRBV2 with TRBJ1-2; 7 bases align to TRBD1. Looked up from germline, CDR1 is SNHLY and CDR2 is FYNNEI. This CDR3 has 14 amino acids. After removal of 9 bases from V and 5 bases from J, the junction contained 12 bases not matched to a gene. The CDR3 spells CASSGGRSLYGYTF. In nucleotides, the CDR3 is TGTGCCAGTTCAGGGGGAAGGAGCCTATATGGCTACACCTTC.

The V call is TRBV20-1, the J call TRBJ2-2; no clear D gene. Germline CDR1 and CDR2: DFQATT and SNEGSKA (reference sequence). The V end was cut by 0 bases, the J end by 6 bases, with 8 bases between. The CDR3 runs to 13 residues. CDR3 nucleotides: TGCAGTGCTAGAGATGGTAGCTCCGGGGAGCTGTTTTTT. It is translated as CSARDGSSGELFF.

The chain joins TRBV10-3 to TRBJ1-3, with a weak D call TRBD1 (5 bases). This CDR3 spans 15 amino acids. V lost 6 bases and J 4 bases, leaving 16 bases between the germline ends. Looked up from germline, CDR1 is ENHRY and CDR2 is SYGVKD. CDR3 sequence reads: CAISGMIQEGNTIYF. The CDR3 DNA sequence: TGTGCCATCAGCGGAATGATACAGGAAGGAAACACCATATATTTT.

This chain links TRBV10-3 with TRBJ1-1, with a tentative D call TRBD1 (5 bases). CDR3 length: 15 residues. V was trimmed by 6 bases and J by 3 bases, leaving 17 bases between them. Germline loops: CDR1 ENHRY, CDR2 SYGVKD. The CDR3 nucleotides are TGTGCCATCAGGGGGGTCGGGGTTCCTGACACTGAAGCTTTCTTT. It translates to CAIRGVGVPDTEAFF.

This clonotype has a count of ten or more. This chain uses TRBV10-3 with TRBJ1-2, with D maybe TRBD1 (5 bases). Germline V lookup: CDR1 ENHRY, CDR2 SYGVKD. The CDR3 sequence is 16 residues long. V was clipped by 0 bases and J by 4 bases, with 15 bases between them. CDR3 sequence reads: CAISESQAPGTYGYTF. Here the CDR3 DNA reads TGTGCCATCAGTGAGTCTCAGGCCCCGGGGACCTATGGCTACACCTTC.